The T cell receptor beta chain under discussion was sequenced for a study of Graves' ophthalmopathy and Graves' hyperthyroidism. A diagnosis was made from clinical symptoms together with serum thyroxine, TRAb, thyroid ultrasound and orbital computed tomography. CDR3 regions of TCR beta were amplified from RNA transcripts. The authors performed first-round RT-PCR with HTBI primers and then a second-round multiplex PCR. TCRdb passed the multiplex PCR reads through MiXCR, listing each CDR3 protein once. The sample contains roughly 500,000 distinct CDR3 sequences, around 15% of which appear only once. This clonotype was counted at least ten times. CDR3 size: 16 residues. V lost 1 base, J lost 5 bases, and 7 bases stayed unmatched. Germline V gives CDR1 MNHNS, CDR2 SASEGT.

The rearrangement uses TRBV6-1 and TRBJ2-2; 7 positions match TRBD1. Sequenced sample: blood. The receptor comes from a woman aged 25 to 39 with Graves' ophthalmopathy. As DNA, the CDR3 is TGTGCCAGCAGTGAAGTAGCAGGGGGAAGGACCGGGGAGCTGTTTTTT. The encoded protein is CASSEVAGGRTGELFF.